Presented here are 16 T cell receptor beta chains from one specimen sequenced in a study of PD-L1 blockade in urothelial cancer. Here immunoSEQ multiplex PCR was the method, and the copy in TCRdb shows in-frame clones only, minus some. The sample holds 85,000 to 130,000 clones; about nine tenths are singletons and the top ten take about 0.91%. Sequenced here: PBMCs, sampled around atezolizumab (anti-PD-L1) treatment. Receptors originate from a woman of 80 years or more with urothelial cancer.

This chain connects TRBV6-1 to TRBJ2-1, with TRBD1 matching 7 bases. The CDR3 runs to 14 residues. The trim removed 3 bases at V and 1 base at J, leaving 0 bases unmatched. CDR1 MNHNS and CDR2 SASEGT come from the germline V gene. CDR3 bases: TGTGCCAGCAGTGAGGACAGGTCCTACAATGAGCAGTTCTTC. Its protein is CASSEDRSYNEQFF.

The chain carries TRBV11-2 and TRBJ2-2, with a possible D match to TRBD1 (6 bases). This CDR3 is 15 amino acids long. Trimming removed 7 bases from V and 7 bases from J, with 19 bases in between. From germline, CDR1 is SGHAT and CDR2 FQNNGV. The CDR3 DNA reads as TGTGCCAGCACCCCGTTGCAGGGGTACCTCGGGGAGCTGTTTTTT. Amino acid sequence: CASTPLQGYLGELFF.

The chain uses TRBV19 and TRBJ2-1, with D perhaps TRBD1 (8 bases). Trimming took 7 bases from V and 8 from J, leaving 27 bases between them. The CDR3 consists of 17 residues. In germline, CDR1 is LNHDA, CDR2 SQIVND (reference sequence). CDR3 sequence reads: CASTAVGGQVGGYEQFF. For the CDR3, the DNA is TGTGCCAGTACCGCCGTCGGGGGACAGGTCGGGGGGTATGAGCAGTTCTTC.

V usage is TRBV27 and J usage is TRBJ1-1; unclear D gene. Germline V gene sequence: CDR1 MNHEY, CDR2 SMNVEV (reference sequence). Trimming cost V 5 bases and J 4 bases, with 11 bases left between them. CDR3 size: 13 residues. The CDR3 DNA reads as TGTGCCAGCAGTCCTACCCTAAGCACTGAAGCTTTCTTT. Its translation: CASSPTLSTEAFF.

The rearrangement links TRBV6-5 to TRBJ2-1, with 7 bases fitting TRBD2. This CDR3 is 15 amino acids long. Per the germline V gene, CDR1 is MNHEY and CDR2 is SVGAGI. V was pared by 5 bases and J by 7 bases, with 11 bases of the junction left unmatched. In nucleotides, the CDR3 is TGTGCCAGCAGTAGGGTCGGGGCGGGAGATAATGAGCAGTTCTTC. This sequence encodes CASSRVGAGDNEQFF.

The rearrangement joins TRBV7-8 to TRBJ2-1; TRBD2 matches at 14 bases. Per germline, CDR1 SGHVS and CDR2 FQNEAQ. CDR3 size: 17 residues. Germline trimming cut 6 bases from V and 7 bases from J; bases unmatched to any gene: 11. CDR3 nucleotides: TGTGCCAGCAGAAAAACGCCGGGACTAGCGGGAGAAAATGAGCAGTTCTTC. Its translation: CASRKTPGLAGENEQFF.

This clone has only one observation. This rearrangement joins TRBV5-6 to TRBJ2-3; TRBD2 agrees at 14 bases. The CDR3 has 17 amino acids. In germline, CDR1 is SGHDT, CDR2 YYEEEE. The ends lost 3 bases at V and 5 bases at J; junction bases unmatched: 8. Here the CDR3 reads CASSWSGLAGGVDTQYF. CDR3 DNA sequence: TGTGCCAGCAGCTGGAGCGGACTAGCGGGAGGAGTAGATACGCAGTATTTT.

J is TRBJ1-5 and V is TRBV2; D unresolved. This CDR3 spans 15 amino acids. Trimming shortened V by 0 bases and J by 4 bases, and 10 bases separated the two germline ends. CDR1 is SNHLY and CDR2 is FYNNEI in the germline V gene. The CDR3 coding sequence is TGTGCCAGCAGTGAAGCGCCGCAGGCAAATCAGCCCCAGCATTTT. It translates to CASSEAPQANQPQHF. Based on the CDR3 plus reference TRBV2 and TRBJ1-5, the full variable domain is EPEVTQTPSHQVTQMGQEVILRCVPISNHLYFYWYRQILGQKVEFLVSFYNNEISEKSEIFDDQFSVERPDGSNFTLKIRSTKLEDSAMYFCASSEAPQANQPQHFGDGTRLSIL.

This clone was observed a single time. CDR3 sequence: CASSEGIKETQYF. The DNA of the CDR3 is TGTGCCAGCAGCGAGGGGATAAAGGAGACCCAGTACTTC. The J gene is TRBJ2-5, the V gene TRBV9; the D gene is possibly TRBD1 (5 bases). The length of the CDR3 is 13 residues. Between the trimmed V and J ends, which lost 3 bases and 5 bases, there was a span of 11 bases. Germline V gives CDR1 SGDLS, CDR2 YYNGEE. The full variable domain, rest sourced from reference TRBV9 and TRBJ2-5, is DSGVTQTPKHLITATGQRVTLRCSPRSGDLSVYWYQQSLDQGLQFLIQYYNGEERAKGNILERFSAQQFPDLHSELNLSSLELGDSALYFCASSEGIKETQYFGPGTRLLVL.

This chain joins TRBV6-6 and TRBJ2-7; maybe TRBD2 (5 bases). The CDR3 is 13 amino acids. The V end lost 6 bases, the J end lost 7 bases, and 16 bases lay between the germline ends. Germline V gene data show CDR1 as MNHNY and CDR2 as SVGAGI (reference sequence). CDR3 amino acids: CASRAGPSGEQYF. DNA for the CDR3: TGTGCCAGCAGGGCGGGCCCTTCGGGTGAGCAGTACTTC.

The V call is TRBV9, the J call TRBJ2-1; 9 positions match TRBD2. Germline CDR1 reads SGDLS; CDR2 reads YYNGEE. The CDR3 covers 18 residues. V gave up 0 bases and J gave up 3 bases; unmatched junction bases: 10. For the CDR3, the DNA is TGTGCCAGCAGCGTAGCCCTTAGCGGGAGCTGGCTCTACAATGAGCAGTTCTTC. It codes for CASSVALSGSWLYNEQFF.

The chain combines TRBV4-1 with TRBJ1-1, with TRBD1 as a possible D gene (5 bases). Trimming shortened V by 1 base and J by 1 base, and 7 bases separated the two germline ends. The V gene's germline CDR1 is MGHRA and CDR2 YSYEKL. This CDR3 is 14 amino acids long. CDR3 sequence (DNA): TGCGCCAGCAGCCAAGGACAGAAGAACACTGAAGCTTTCTTT. Translated, it gives CASSQGQKNTEAFF.

This clone was observed once. The J gene is TRBJ1-4, the V gene TRBV19, with D possibly being TRBD1 (6 bases). The CDR3 runs to 12 residues. V was clipped by 2 bases and J by 15 bases, with 13 bases between them. The germline gives CDR1 LNHDA, CDR2 SQIVND (reference sequence). The CDR3 bases are TGTGCCAGTAGTATACCCAGGGGCGGTGTGTTTTTT. Translated: CASSIPRGGVFF.

The chain recombines TRBV28 with TRBJ2-7; D is perhaps TRBD1 (6 bases). V was shortened by 2 bases and J by 7 bases, with 18 bases between the two germline ends. This CDR3 has 15 residues. Germline assignment: CDR1 MDHEN and CDR2 SYDVKM. The CDR3 DNA reads as TGTGCCAGCAGTTTAAGTGGGCCAGGGGCTCGAGAGCAGTACTTC. This gives the protein CASSLSGPGAREQYF.

V usage is TRBV2 and J usage is TRBJ2-5; D gene uncertain. The germline V gene has CDR1 SNHLY and CDR2 FYNNEI. The CDR3 has 12 amino acids. Trimming pared 6 bases from V and 2 bases from J, leaving 7 bases between. For the CDR3, the DNA is TGTGCCAGCAGCATACTGCAAGAGACCCAGTACTTC. It specifies CASSILQETQYF.

The DNA for the CDR3 is TGTGCCAGCAACCCAGGGGGCCACAATCAGCCCCAGCATTTT. Protein sequence: CASNPGGHNQPQHF. The J gene is TRBJ1-5, the V gene TRBV6-5, with TRBD1 matching over 8 bases. The ends lost 7 bases at V and 3 bases at J; junction bases unmatched: 5. The CDR3 sequence is 14 residues long. Germline V gene lookup returns CDR1 MNHEY and CDR2 SVGAGI.